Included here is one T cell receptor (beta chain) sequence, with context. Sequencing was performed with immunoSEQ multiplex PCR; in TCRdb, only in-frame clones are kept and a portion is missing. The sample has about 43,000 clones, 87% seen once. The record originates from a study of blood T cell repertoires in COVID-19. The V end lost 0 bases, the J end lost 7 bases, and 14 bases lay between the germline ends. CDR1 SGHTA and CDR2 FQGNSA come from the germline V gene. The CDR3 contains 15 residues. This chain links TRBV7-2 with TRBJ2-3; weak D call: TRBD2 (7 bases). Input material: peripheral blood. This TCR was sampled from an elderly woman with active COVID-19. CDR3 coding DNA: TGTGCCAGCAGCTTAGCGCTTGCGGGGGCTAATACGCAGTATTTT. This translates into CASSLALAGANTQYF.